What follows describes a single TCR beta chain. Per the original data handling: Reference gene primer amplification yielded estimated nucleated cell counts. Measured with immunoSEQ multiplex PCR; TCRdb has only the in-frame clones, and not every one. The DNA gave D and trimming, while V, J and clone size come from that table. Among approximately 120,000 clones, over 60% were seen once, and the ten largest hold 4% to 5.5%. This specimen belongs to a study of blood T cell repertoires in COVID-19. Study context: Specimens from acute and convalescent COVID-19 originated in the United States, Italy and Spain. Sources were T cells, B-cell-depleted T cells, or PBMCs; the material itself was cDNA or gDNA.

The CDR3 has 15 amino acids. The V end was cut by 4 bases, the J end by 1 base, with 8 bases between. The V gene's germline CDR1 is MNHEY and CDR2 SVGAGI. This TCR was sampled from a human donor in a cohort sampled during active or convalescent COVID-19. Sequencing input: peripheral blood. The rearrangement joins TRBV6-5 to TRBJ1-6, with D possibly TRBD1 on 6 matching bases. The CDR3 nucleotides read TGTGCCAGCAGTTTACAGGGTTCCTATAATTCACCCCTCCACTTT. It is translated as CASSLQGSYNSPLHF.